Included here is one T cell receptor beta chain sequence, with context. Its antigen target is currently unknown. No base quality information exists; no much larger clone differs at one position. This record belongs to a study of memory CD8 T cells in hepatitis C reinfection (dated by TCRdb to about 2017). As for the study more broadly: A few donors spontaneously resolved two consecutive HCV infections, while two donors cleared a primary infection but became chronically infected after reinfection. HCV reinfection was defined as a positive HCV RNA test following two negative tests taken at least 60 days apart. Late or post reinfection samples were obtained 12 to 24 weeks after detection of reinfection. The TCR beta repertoire of virus-specific CD8 T cells was tracked longitudinally in five or six donors across an HCV reinfection episode. Between the late 2000s and the early 2010s, 5 or 6 reinfection cases with stored pre-reinfection samples were identified. In the reinfection study, participants with a resolved prior HCV infection were followed up every 3 months.

The protocol used for the library was the immunoSEQ multiplex PCR assay. Genomic DNA was extracted from the sorted cells, and the TCR beta V, D and J regions were sequenced using the automated high-throughput method of Adaptive Biotechnologies. CDR3 regions were amplified with a two-step, bias-controlled multiplex PCR. An Illumina instrument was used to sequence the amplified TCR beta libraries. From the authors' description of their analysis: The demultiplexed reads were processed to cut down on amplification and sequencing bias, and the IMGT database was used to assign CDR3 sequences to gene families. ImmunoSEQ software version 2.0 was used to analyze repertoire data. Out-of-frame sequences and sequences with stop codons in the CDR3 were removed from clonotype lists. Clonotypes with a frequency below 0.01% were excluded because such clonotypes corresponded to less than one cell. To get richness, observed richness was divided by input cell number, while evenness came from dividing Shannon entropy by log observed richness. Simpson diversity and Morisita-Horn overlap indices were used to quantify repertoire diversity and similarity between time points. Clonotypes were categorized as dominant (>1%), sub-dominant (0.5-0.99%), low abundance (0.1-0.49%) or lowest abundance (<0.1%). For the germline index, total nucleotide additions were subtracted from total CDR3 length, and that difference was then divided by total CDR3 length. The table was pulled from immuneACCESS by TCRdb, which kept in-frame rearrangements only. Such tables lose some clones; where checked, under half of the loss comes from unresolved V genes, and the rest has no known cause. D and trimming come from the DNA, and the V and J calls and clone size come from that table. In all, the sample holds 46,000 or so clones, and about 91% of those were seen once. The ten most abundant clones make up more than 0.65% of the sample.

Study-wide conclusions, independent of this receptor: Because the study included only a handful of donors, definitive conclusions about public clonotypes linked to secondary clearance could not be reached.

Via the germline V gene, CDR1 is SGHDT and CDR2 YYEEEE. V has 4 bases trimmed and J has 6 bases trimmed; junction bases matching no gene number 14. The CDR3, cysteine through phenylalanine, is 17 amino acids long. The CDR3 DNA has 51 bases and is translated from base 1. This sample's time point label indicates: late/post reinfection, 12 to 24 weeks after detection. TCR sequencing was performed on the sorted cells directly ex vivo, without any in vitro expansion beforehand. The donors, who were people who inject drugs, were enrolled in the Montreal Acute Hepatitis C Cohort Study (HEPCO) in Canada. As controls, total naive CD8 T cells were sorted as viable CD3+ CD8+ CD45RO- cells from a couple of donors at all three reinfection time points. Before sorting, cryopreserved peripheral blood mononuclear cells were thawed and CD8 T cells were purified from those thawed cells. CD8 T cells were enriched by negative selection with the MACS CD8+ T cell Isolation Kit. Cells were sorted on a BD FACSAria II sorter using FACSDiva software, and FlowJo was used for data analysis.

This sequence uses TRBV5-6 and TRBJ2-1; 9 bases in between match TRBD1. Sequenced input: naive CD8+ T cells sorted from blood. The sample's cell subset or site label, decoded: total naive CD8+CD45RO- T cells. This receptor was obtained from a man aged 18 to 30 with hepatitis C virus infection. The nucleotides are TGTGCCAGCAGCCCCGGACCGGACAGGGGACGGGGCAATGAGCAGTTCTTC. The encoded protein is CASSPGPDRGRGNEQFF.